This T cell receptor beta chain derives from a study of patients and donors after allogeneic stem cell transplantation. This CDR3 has 13 residues. V lost 8 bases and J lost 3, with 11 bases in between. TCRdb reprocessed the RT-PCR reads with MiXCR, giving one entry per CDR3 protein. Of 400,000 to 500,000 distinct CDR3 sequences detected, roughly 17% appear once; the ten largest clones hold around 7.2%. The gene calls are TRBV12-3 or TRBV12-4 and TRBJ1-5, with D perhaps TRBD1 (6 bases). The TCR comes from a human donor who was either an allogeneic HSCT recipient or a stem cell or donor lymphocyte infusion donor (not recorded which). It is not recorded whose cells these are; they may come from a transplant donor. Material: blood, either unsorted or a sorted T cell fraction (not recorded which). CDR3 sequence (DNA): TGTGCCAGCGGACGGACAGACAATCAGCCCCAGCATTTT. Its protein product is CASGRTDNQPQHF.